One and the same sample provided the 24 T cell receptor beta chains below, sequenced in a study of T cells in Graves' hyperthyroidism and ophthalmopathy. Researchers took RNA transcripts and amplified the TCR beta CDR3 regions from them. The primer set for the first-round RT-PCR of the TCR CDR3 was HTBI. TCRdb re-derived calls from the multiplex PCR reads in MiXCR, one entry per CDR3 protein. The sample shows about 740,000 distinct CDR3 sequences, around 13% of them seen only once. The sample consisted of blood. These receptors all come from a young woman with Graves' hyperthyroidism.

A few counts support this clonotype. V gene TRBV28 combines with J gene TRBJ1-5; no reliable D call. V was clipped by 3 bases and J by 3 bases, with 21 bases between them. Looked up from germline, CDR1 is MDHEN and CDR2 is SYDVKM. This CDR3 is 18 amino acids long. CDR3 amino acids: CASSFLPFGKGNNQPQHF. As DNA, the CDR3 is TGTGCCAGCAGTTTTCTTCCCTTCGGGAAGGGTAACAATCAGCCCCAGCATTTT. Variable domain in full (rest from reference TRBV28 and TRBJ1-5): DVKVTQSSRYLVKRTGEKVFLECVQDMDHENMFWYRQDPGLGLRLIYFSYDVKMKEKGDIPEGYSVSREKKERFSLILESASTNQTSMYLCASSFLPFGKGNNQPQHFGDGTRLSIL.

This clonotype showed up many times. The chain joins TRBV6-2 or TRBV6-3 to TRBJ2-3, with 9 nucleotides matching TRBD2. V lost 0 bases and J lost 6; bases outside the gene matches: 10. Germline V gives CDR1 MNHEY, CDR2 SVGEGT. This CDR3 contains 17 residues. CDR3 nucleotide sequence: TGTGCCAGCAGTTACTCGCTAGCGGGAACGCACCGGGATACGCAGTATTTT. Encoded protein: CASSYSLAGTHRDTQYF.

This clonotype has ten or more counts. The rearrangement joins TRBV20-1 to TRBJ2-7; perhaps D is TRBD1 or TRBD2 (5 bases each). This CDR3 spans 13 amino acids. Germline V gene lookup returns CDR1 DFQATT and CDR2 SNEGSKA (reference sequence). V was shortened by 4 bases and J by 3 bases, with 13 bases between the two germline ends. The CDR3 reads CSATPGPRYEQYF. The DNA of the CDR3 is TGCAGTGCTACACCGGGACCCCGCTACGAGCAGTACTTC.

This chain links TRBV11-2 with TRBJ2-5, with 10 bases fitting TRBD1. The length of the CDR3 is 15 residues. CDR1 and CDR2 (germline): SGHAT, FQNNGV. With 5 bases clipped from V and 4 bases from J, the junction kept 7 bases outside the gene matches. In DNA, the CDR3 is TGTGCCAGCAGCGCCTGGGACAGGGGAAGAGAGACCCAGTACTTC. The encoded protein is CASSAWDRGRETQYF.

The sample holds many counts of this clonotype. The rearrangement links TRBV3-1 to TRBJ1-1, with a possible D match to TRBD1 (5 bases). CDR1 is LGHDT and CDR2 is YNNKEL in the germline V gene (reference sequence). V was trimmed by 4 bases and J by 6 bases, leaving 12 bases between them. This CDR3 comprises 13 residues. CDR3 sequence: CASSLLGASEAFF. CDR3 nucleotide sequence: TGTGCCAGCAGCCTCCTCGGGGCGTCTGAAGCTTTCTTT. Looking up the rest from reference TRBV3-1 and TRBJ1-1 gives the full variable domain: DTAVSQTPKYLVTQMGNDKSIKCEQNLGHDTMYWYKQDSKKFLKIMFSYNNKELIINETVPNRFSPKSPDKAHLNLHINSLELGDSAVYFCASSLLGASEAFFGQGTRLTVV.

This clonotype was recorded at least ten times. The genes are TRBV30 and TRBJ2-1; 8 bases are shared with TRBD2. This CDR3 spans 13 amino acids. Germline CDR1 reads GTSNPN; CDR2 reads SVGIG (reference sequence). With V trimmed by 0 bases and J by 9 bases, 4 bases remained unmatched. The CDR3 DNA reads as TGTGCCTGGAGTGTAACCCTAGCGGGTGAGCAGTTCTTC. Translation gives CAWSVTLAGEQFF.

This clonotype has just a few counts. V is TRBV18 and J is TRBJ2-2; unclear D gene. This CDR3 has 17 amino acids. Germline V gene data show CDR1 as KGHSH and CDR2 as LQKENI. V gave up 3 bases and J gave up 1 base, with 15 bases separating them. The CDR3 region is CASSPGESTRNTGELFF. The CDR3 DNA sequence: TGTGCCAGCTCACCGGGTGAATCAACCAGGAACACCGGGGAGCTGTTTTTT.

This clonotype has just a few counts. One junction end does not reproduce the germline sequence, and a read error may be involved. V gene TRBV30 combines with J gene TRBJ2-1; 8 bases map to TRBD1. Germline CDR1 and CDR2: GTSNPN and SVGIG (reference sequence). CDR3 length equals 14 residues. The CDR3 DNA is TGTGCCTGGGGTGTAACAGGGGGTGGAAATGAGCAGTTCTTC. It is translated as CAWGVTGGGNEQFF. Variable domain in full (rest from reference TRBV30 and TRBJ2-1): SQTIHQWPATLVQPVGSPLSLECTVEGTSNPNLYWYRQAAGRGLQLLFYSVGIGQISSEVPQNLSASRPQDRQFILSSKKLLLSDSGFYLCAWGVTGGGNEQFFGPGTRLTVL.

V usage is TRBV7-2 and J usage is TRBJ2-2, with D unresolved. The germline V gene encodes CDR1 SGHTA and CDR2 FQGNSA. V lost 1 base, J lost 5 bases, and 8 bases lay in between. There are 14 residues in the CDR3. The CDR3, as DNA: TGTGCCAGCAGCTTAGTTAGCTGGACCGGGGAGCTGTTTTTT. Translated, it gives CASSLVSWTGELFF.

This clonotype was recorded many times. This chain connects TRBV11-2 to TRBJ2-7, with a tentative D call TRBD2 (6 bases). The V gene's germline CDR1 is SGHAT and CDR2 FQNNGV. V lost 1 base, J lost 2 bases, and 15 bases lay in between. This CDR3 has 16 residues. The CDR3 DNA is TGTGCCAGCAGCTTAGGGGTTCGGGGGACCCCCTACGAGCAGTACTTC. This gives the protein CASSLGVRGTPYEQYF.

This clonotype was picked up many times. The V and J genes are TRBV11-2 and TRBJ2-1, with 10 bases identical to TRBD2. The CDR3 is made up of 18 amino acids. CDR1 and CDR2 (germline): SGHAT, FQNNGV. V was pared by 2 bases and J by 0 bases, with 7 bases of the junction left unmatched. Here the CDR3 DNA reads TGTGCCAGCAGCTTACGGGTTAAGCGGGAGGGCTCCTACAATGAGCAGTTCTTC. Translated, it gives CASSLRVKREGSYNEQFF. Full variable domain (rest looked up from reference TRBV11-2 and TRBJ2-1): EAGVAQSPRYKIIEKRQSVAFWCNPISGHATLYWYQQILGQGPKLLIQFQNNGVVDDSQLPKDRFSAERLKGVDSTLKIQPAKLEDSAVYLCASSLRVKREGSYNEQFFGPGTRLTVL.

This chain joins TRBV20-1 and TRBJ2-7, with D perhaps TRBD1 or TRBD2 (5 bases each). Germline lookup yields CDR1 DFQATT and CDR2 SNEGSKA (reference sequence). The CDR3 is 13 amino acids. Deletions cut 6 bases from V and 0 bases from J, with 12 bases between. The CDR3, as DNA: TGCAGTGCCCGTAAGGGGACCTCCTACGAGCAGTACTTC. It encodes CSARKGTSYEQYF.

This clonotype was picked up many times. The chain uses TRBV6-2 or TRBV6-3 and TRBJ1-1; TRBD1 is a possible D gene (5 bases). The germline gives CDR1 MNHEY, CDR2 SVGEGT. V gave up 5 bases and J gave up 7 bases, with 14 bases separating them. The length of the CDR3 is 13 residues. Written as DNA, the CDR3 is TGTGCCAGCAGTCCCCGGGGCCGACTTGAAGCTTTCTTT. The encoded protein is CASSPRGRLEAFF.

This clonotype was detected only a few times. V is TRBV28 and J is TRBJ2-2, with 8 bases identical to TRBD1. This CDR3 contains 16 residues. V gave up 3 bases and J gave up 7 bases; unmatched junction bases: 10. Germline V gene sequence: CDR1 MDHEN, CDR2 SYDVKM. CDR3 nucleotides: TGTGCCAGCAGTTTCGAGGGCAGGGGGCAAGGCGGGGAGCTGTTTTTT. It codes for CASSFEGRGQGGELFF.

This clonotype was counted a few times. The V and J genes are TRBV4-3 and TRBJ2-7, with a weak D call TRBD2 (5 bases). There are 16 residues in the CDR3. Trimming removed 1 base at V and 3 bases at J, with 16 bases between. Germline loops: CDR1 LGHNA, CDR2 YSLEER. CDR3 bases: TGCGCCAGCAGCCAAGTCTCTCCCAGCGGAGTCTACGAGCAGTACTTC. This encodes CASSQVSPSGVYEQYF.

This clonotype came up many times. The chain employs TRBV6-1 and TRBJ1-1; D unresolved. CDR3 length: 13 amino acids. Germline V gene sequence: CDR1 MNHNS, CDR2 SASEGT. Trimming removed 5 bases at V and 1 base at J, with 8 bases between. In DNA form, the CDR3 reads TGTGCCAGCAGTTCGGAAGCGAACACTGAAGCTTTCTTT. Amino acid sequence: CASSSEANTEAFF.

The V gene is TRBV18, the J gene TRBJ2-7; tentatively, D is TRBD2 (5 bases). V was shortened by 3 bases and J by 4 bases, with 10 bases between the two germline ends. Per germline, CDR1 KGHSH and CDR2 LQKENI. This CDR3 has 13 amino acids. The DNA of the CDR3 is TGTGCCAGCTCACCCGACCCGGGGTACGAGCAGTACTTC. Its protein is CASSPDPGYEQYF. The full variable domain, with the rest looked up from reference TRBV18 and TRBJ2-7, is NAGVMQNPRHLVRRRGQEARLRCSPMKGHSHVYWYRQLPEEGLKFMVYLQKENIIDESGMPKERFSAEFPKEGPSILRIQQVVRGDSAAYFCASSPDPGYEQYFGPGTRLTVT.

The V call is TRBV19, the J call TRBJ2-7, with a weak D call TRBD1 (5 bases). The V gene's germline CDR1 is LNHDA and CDR2 SQIVND (reference sequence). The CDR3 covers 14 residues. The V end was cut by 3 bases, the J end by 1 base, with 10 bases between. CDR3 sequence: CASSITAGSYEQYF. CDR3 sequence (DNA): TGTGCCAGTAGTATCACGGCAGGGTCCTACGAGCAGTACTTC.

The chain recombines TRBV20-1 with TRBJ2-1, with 11 bases matching TRBD2. This CDR3 comprises 14 residues. Germline V lookup: CDR1 DFQATT, CDR2 SNEGSKA (reference sequence). J was trimmed by 7 bases and V by 1 base; bases with no gene match: 3. The CDR3 reads CSARGPSGRNEQFF. The CDR3 DNA is TGCAGTGCTAGAGGGCCTAGCGGGAGGAATGAGCAGTTCTTC.

Points on this clonotype: A much larger clone differs from this one at a single base, so this may be a read error. The chain's CDR3 is CASSLSWGPGNEQFF. The CDR3 bases are TGTGCCAGCAGCTTAAGCTGGGGACCGGGCAATGAGCAGTTCTTC. The rearrangement links TRBV7-9 to TRBJ2-1, with D possibly called TRBD1 or TRBD2 (5 bases each). Trimming removed 2 bases from V and 6 bases from J, with 14 bases in between. Germline V gene lookup returns CDR1 SEHNR and CDR2 FQNEAQ (reference sequence). This CDR3 contains 15 residues.

The rearrangement links TRBV6-1 to TRBJ1-5; 7 nucleotides align to TRBD1. There are 15 residues in the CDR3. V shed 5 bases, J shed 0 bases, and the junction held 4 bases outside the gene matches. Per germline, CDR1 MNHNS and CDR2 SASEGT. Here the CDR3 reads CASSRGGGSNQPQHF. DNA for the CDR3: TGTGCCAGCAGTCGAGGGGGCGGTAGCAATCAGCCCCAGCATTTT.

This clonotype was seen many times. V and J are TRBV28 and TRBJ2-7; D remains unclear. Trimming left V 7 bases short and J 1 base short, with 17 bases between. The CDR3 spans 15 residues. Germline V lookup: CDR1 MDHEN, CDR2 SYDVKM. The CDR3 coding sequence is TGTGCCAGCACCAACCCCAGCCAAGGGTCCTACGAGCAGTACTTC. Amino acid sequence: CASTNPSQGSYEQYF.

This clonotype was seen ten or more times. The gene calls are TRBV20-1 and TRBJ2-7; D ambiguous. Germline CDR1 reads DFQATT; CDR2 reads SNEGSKA (reference sequence). V was trimmed by 1 base and J by 1 base, leaving 8 bases between them. The CDR3 loop spans 13 amino acids. For the CDR3, the DNA is TGCAGTGCTAGAGGGCGTAAGTCCTACGAGCAGTACTTC. Protein sequence: CSARGRKSYEQYF.

The V call is TRBV30, the J call TRBJ2-6, with D perhaps matching TRBD1 or TRBD2 (5 bases each). Looked up from germline, CDR1 is GTSNPN and CDR2 is SVGIG (reference sequence). V was clipped by 2 bases and J by 0 bases, with 23 bases between them. The CDR3 is 20 amino acids. The CDR3 region has the DNA TGTGCCTGGAGTCAACCGGTCTGGGACGGATCGAGCTCTGGGGCCAACGTCCTGACTTTC. This translates into CAWSQPVWDGSSSGANVLTF.